These T cell receptor beta chains were read from a single sample in a study of T cell responses to AZD1222 COVID-19 vaccine. Assay used: immunoSEQ multiplex PCR; TCRdb lists only in-frame clones, some missing. The table shows approximately 150,000 clones, with under 90% occurring only once. The material was peripheral blood, obtained 28 days after the second AZD1222 dose. The origin of the receptors is an adult who received the AZD1222 COVID-19 vaccine. Each CDR3 is given with its conserved first and last residue. The order of the fields is D gene, J gene, V gene, clone size, CDR3 DNA, CDR3 protein. D genes are given only for firm matches. Clone sizes are given selectively: once, few, many, or a class where the clone is expanded.

. TRBJ2-1 TRBV5-8 . TGTGCCAGCAGCTTGGGACGATTTGGCAGGCAGAGCTCCTACAATGAGCAGTTCTTC CASSLGRFGRQSSYNEQFF
TRBD1 TRBJ1-2 TRBV6-1 . TGTGCCAGCAGTGAGACCACAGGGGATGTCTATGGCTACACCTTC CASSETTGDVYGYTF
TRBD1 TRBJ1-2 TRBV6-5 once TGTGCCAGCAGTTACTCAGACAGGGGGCCTAACTATGGCTACACCTTC CASSYSDRGPNYGYTF
TRBD2 TRBJ2-5 TRBV7-8 . TGTGCCAGCAGCCCCCGGACTAGCGGTACCCAAGAGACCCAGTACTTC CASSPRTSGTQETQYF
TRBD1 TRBJ1-2 TRBV28 . TGTGCCAGTGAATCTCAGGGGGTCTCCCCCAGAAGCTATGGCTACACCTTC CASESQGVSPRSYGYTF
. TRBJ1-6 TRBV7-2 few TGTGCCAGCAGCTCTAGACACCGCTCCTATAATTCACCCCTCCACTTT CASSSRHRSYNSPLHF
. TRBJ2-7 TRBV28 . TGTGCCAGCAGTTTCCTCCTGCGTCTCGGGGGTAATTCCTACGAGCAGTACTTC CASSFLLRLGGNSYEQYF
. TRBJ1-5 TRBV6-1 . TGTGCCAGCAGTGAAGGGGCCGGGGCTGGAAGCAATCAGCCCCAGCATTTT CASSEGAGAGSNQPQHF
. TRBJ2-3 TRBV28 few TGTGCTTCAGGGGGGGGAACGAGCCCTAGCACAGATACGCAGTATTTT CASGGGTSPSTDTQYF
TRBD2 TRBJ2-4 TRBV6-5 . TGTGCCAGCAGTACGACCGGGACTAGCGTTCGCATTCAGTACTTC CASSTTGTSVRIQYF
. TRBJ2-3 TRBV10-3 . TGTGCCATCAGTTTCGGGGTCCTCACAGATACGCAGTATTTT CAISFGVLTDTQYF
TRBD1 TRBJ1-2 TRBV30 . TGTGCCTGGAGTGTATGGGACAGGTTCTATGGCTACACCTTC CAWSVWDRFYGYTF
TRBD1 TRBJ1-2 TRBV19 . TGTGCCAGTACCGGGACAGGGTATGGCTACACCTTC CASTGTGYGYTF
TRBD1 TRBJ1-5 TRBV28 . TGTGCCAGCAGGGGACAGGGGTTTGGGCAGCCCCAGCATTTT CASRGQGFGQPQHF
. TRBJ1-1 TRBV19 . TGTGCCAGTAGTAATTGGCAGCCGAACACTGAAGCTTTCTTT CASSNWQPNTEAFF
TRBD2 TRBJ2-3 TRBV7-2 . TGTGCCAGCAGCCTTAGCGGGAGTGGGGCAGATACGCAGTATTTT CASSLSGSGADTQYF
. TRBJ1-5 TRBV11-2 . TGTGCCAGCAGCTTAGAATTTCGACAGCCCCAGCATTTT CASSLEFRQPQHF
TRBD2 TRBJ2-3 TRBV9 . TGTGCCAGCAGCCCAAATCCAGGGAGGGCCACAGATACGCAGTATTTT CASSPNPGRATDTQYF
TRBD1 TRBJ1-4 TRBV18 . TGTGCCAGCTCACCGAACGACAGGGAGAATGAAAAACTGTTTTTT CASSPNDRENEKLFF
. TRBJ2-7 TRBV5-8 once TGTGCCAGCAGCCACGCGGAAAGCTACGAGCAGTACTTC CASSHAESYEQYF
. TRBJ1-2 TRBV28 . TGTGCCAGCAGTTTCCTAGGGTCCGAAGGCTACACCTTC CASSFLGSEGYTF
TRBD1 TRBJ1-2 TRBV7-3 . TGTGCCAGCAGCCAAGTTGGGACAGGGGATGGCTACACCTTC CASSQVGTGDGYTF
. TRBJ1-6 TRBV30 . TGTGCCTGGAGTGTACTTAAGGGCTCCTATAATTCACCCCTCCACTTT CAWSVLKGSYNSPLHF
TRBD1 TRBJ1-4 TRBV29-1 . TGCAGCGTGGGGACCGGACAGGGGAACGAAAAACTGTTTTTT CSVGTGQGNEKLFF
. TRBJ1-4 TRBV18 . TGTGCCAGCTCGTCAAGGACAGCCAGCGATGAAAAACTGTTTTTT CASSSRTASDEKLFF
TRBD1 TRBJ2-7 TRBV28 . TGTGCCAGCAGTTCCCCCGGGACAGGGAGGCTGCAGGGCGAGCAGTACTTC CASSSPGTGRLQGEQYF
. TRBJ1-2 TRBV13 . TGTGCCAGCAGCATTAGCCGGGGGGCTTCGGATGGCTACACCTTC CASSISRGASDGYTF
TRBD1 TRBJ2-2 TRBV4-3 . TGCGCCAGCAGCCAAGGGGGACAGACCAACACCGGGGAGCTGTTTTTT CASSQGGQTNTGELFF
TRBD1 TRBJ1-3 TRBV19 . TGTGCCAGTAGGGACCGGGACAGCTCTGGAAACACCATATATTTT CASRDRDSSGNTIYF
TRBD1 TRBJ2-6 TRBV7-3 . TGTGCCAGCAGCTTTGGACAGGGTAGGCCTGGGGCCAACGTCCTGACTTTC CASSFGQGRPGANVLTF
. TRBJ1-4 TRBV27 . TGTGCCAGCAGTTTAATCCCAGGGGCAACTAATGAAAAACTGTTTTTT CASSLIPGATNEKLFF
. TRBJ2-2 TRBV5-1 once TGCGCCAGCAGCTTGGGGGGGACCCCAGCGAGCGGGGAGCTGTTTTTT CASSLGGTPASGELFF
. TRBJ1-2 TRBV11-2 . TGTGCCAGCAGCTTTAGCCAGGCTAACTATGGCTACACCTTC CASSFSQANYGYTF
. TRBJ1-2 TRBV4-1 . TGCGCCAGCAGCCAAGACCCCGGGTTTATGGGGGGCTACACCTTC CASSQDPGFMGGYTF
TRBD2 TRBJ2-5 TRBV27 . TGTGCCAGCAGTAGCCTTGTAGCGGGGGGCAGTGAGACCCAGTACTTC CASSSLVAGGSETQYF
. TRBJ2-1 TRBV10-1 . TGCGCCAGCAGTGAGGTCCAGGCCGAGGATGAGCAGTTCTTC CASSEVQAEDEQFF
. TRBJ1-1 TRBV6-2/TRBV6-3 . TGTGCCAGCAGTTACGCTGGGGGGACTAGGCTGAACACTGAAGCTTTCTTT CASSYAGGTRLNTEAFF
. TRBJ2-1 TRBV4-2 . TGTGCCAGCAGCCAGCAACTAGGGGGTCGAAATGAGCAGTTCTTC CASSQQLGGRNEQFF
. TRBJ1-1 TRBV7-2 . TGTGCCAGCAGCTTCGGGGCGGGGAACACTGAAGCTTTCTTT CASSFGAGNTEAFF
. TRBJ2-5 TRBV6-5 . TGTGCCAGCAGCGAGGTCAGAGGGCCAGAGACCCAGTACTTC CASSEVRGPETQYF
. TRBJ1-6 TRBV18 few TGTGCCAGCTCACCACGTCAGGGAGAGAATTCACCCCTCCACTTT CASSPRQGENSPLHF
. TRBJ1-6 TRBV7-9 . TGTGCCAGCAGCTTAGCGTCGGGGGGCAATTCACCCCTCCACTTT CASSLASGGNSPLHF
TRBD1 TRBJ2-7 TRBV7-6 . TGTGCCAGCAGCTCGGTCTTGACAGGGAACGAGCAGTACTTC CASSSVLTGNEQYF
. TRBJ1-5 TRBV4-1 . TGCGCCAGCAGCCAAGTCTATGGGGGTCAGCCCCAGCATTTT CASSQVYGGQPQHF
TRBD1 TRBJ2-1 TRBV29-1 . TGCAGCGTTGATAGGACAGGGGGCTTCTACAATGAGCAGTTCTTC CSVDRTGGFYNEQFF
TRBD1 TRBJ2-3 TRBV5-1 . TGCGCCAGCAGCCCCGGGACAGGGGTCGCAGATACGCAGTATTTT CASSPGTGVADTQYF
TRBD2 TRBJ2-1 TRBV11-3 . TGTGCCAGCAGCAAAGGAGCGGGGGGGCCTGCATCCTACAATGAGCAGTTCTTC CASSKGAGGPASYNEQFF
. TRBJ2-7 TRBV10-1 . TGCGCCAGCAGTGACAGTCCAACCTACGAGCAGTACTTC CASSDSPTYEQYF
. TRBJ2-3 TRBV30 . TGTGCCTTGGCCAGAGGGATAGATACGCAGTATTTT CALARGIDTQYF
. TRBJ2-1 TRBV10-3 . TGTGCCATCGAATCCGGGTCGATCAATGAGCAGTTCTTC CAIESGSINEQFF
TRBD1 TRBJ2-1 TRBV7-9 once TGTGCCAGCAGCTCGTTCCAGGGGGCAAAGGATGAGCAGTTCTTC CASSSFQGAKDEQFF
. TRBJ2-1 TRBV6-2/TRBV6-3 . TGTGCCAGCAGCAAGGCCCTTAGGTCCCACAATGAGCAGTTCTTC CASSKALRSHNEQFF
. TRBJ1-2 TRBV5-8 . TGTGCCAGCAGAAAGAAGGGCGGGAACTATGGCTACACCTTC CASRKKGGNYGYTF
. TRBJ1-1 TRBV10-1 . TGCGCCAGCAGCGCCACAAAGAACACTGAAGCTTTCTTT CASSATKNTEAFF
. TRBJ1-5 TRBV5-6 . TGTGCCAGCAGCTTGTTCGGAAATCAGCCCCAGCATTTT CASSLFGNQPQHF